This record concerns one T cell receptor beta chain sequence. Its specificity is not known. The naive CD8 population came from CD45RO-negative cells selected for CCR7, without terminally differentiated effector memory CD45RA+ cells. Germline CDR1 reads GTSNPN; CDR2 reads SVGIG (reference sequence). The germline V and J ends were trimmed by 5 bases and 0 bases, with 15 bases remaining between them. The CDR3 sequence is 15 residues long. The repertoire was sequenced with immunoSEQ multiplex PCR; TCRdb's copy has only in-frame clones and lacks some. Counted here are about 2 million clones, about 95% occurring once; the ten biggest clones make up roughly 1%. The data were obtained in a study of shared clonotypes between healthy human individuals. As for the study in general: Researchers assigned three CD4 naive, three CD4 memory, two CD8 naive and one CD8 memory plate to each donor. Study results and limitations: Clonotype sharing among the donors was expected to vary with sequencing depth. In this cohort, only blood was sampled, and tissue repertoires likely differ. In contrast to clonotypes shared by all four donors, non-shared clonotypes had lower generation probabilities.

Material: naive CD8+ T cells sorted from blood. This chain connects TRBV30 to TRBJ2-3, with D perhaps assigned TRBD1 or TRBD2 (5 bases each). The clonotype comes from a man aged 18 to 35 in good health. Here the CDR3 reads CAWGDGSTSTDTQYF. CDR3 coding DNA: TGTGCCTGGGGGGACGGGTCGACTAGCACAGATACGCAGTATTTT.